This T cell receptor beta chain appears in the sequencing data of a study of blood T cell repertoires in COVID-19. For the study at large: The study drew acute and convalescent COVID-19 samples from the United States, Italy and Spain. T cells, B-cell-depleted T cells, or PBMCs supplied cDNA or gDNA.

Source study methods: By means of reference gene primer amplification, nucleated cell counts were estimated. Produced via immunoSEQ multiplex PCR; TCRdb's table is partial and in-frame only. The D gene and trimming were derived from the DNA, and the V and J assignments and clone size from that table. The sample comprises 110,000 to 150,000 clones, over 75% of which are singletons, and 2.5% to 3% rests with the top ten. Specimen: peripheral blood. This receptor was taken from a man aged 45-60 years with acute or convalescent COVID-19.

CDR3 loop: CASSRTANTEAFF. Written as DNA, the CDR3 is TGTGCCAGCAGCCGGACAGCGAACACTGAAGCTTTCTTT. The chain joins TRBV6-6 to TRBJ1-1, with a possible D match to TRBD1 (6 bases). V dropped 6 bases and J dropped 1 base, with 9 bases sitting between them. In germline, CDR1 is MNHNY, CDR2 SVGAGI (reference sequence). The CDR3 runs 13 residues.